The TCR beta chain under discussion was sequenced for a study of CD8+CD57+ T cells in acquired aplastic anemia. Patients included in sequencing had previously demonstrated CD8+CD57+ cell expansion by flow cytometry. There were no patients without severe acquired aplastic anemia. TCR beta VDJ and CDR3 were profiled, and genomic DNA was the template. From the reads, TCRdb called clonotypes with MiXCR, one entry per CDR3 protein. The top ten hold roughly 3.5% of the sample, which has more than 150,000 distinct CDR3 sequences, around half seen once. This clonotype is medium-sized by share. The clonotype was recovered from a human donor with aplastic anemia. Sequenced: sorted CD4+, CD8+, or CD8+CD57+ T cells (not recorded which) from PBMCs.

The CDR3 loop is CASSWTVTDTQYF. The CDR3 DNA is TGTGCCAGTAGTTGGACGGTCACAGATACGCAGTATTTT. This rearrangement joins TRBV19 to TRBJ2-3; D not certain. The CDR3 consists of 13 residues. V was clipped by 5 bases and J by 2 bases, with 8 bases between them. The germline V gene encodes CDR1 LNHDA and CDR2 SQIVND (reference sequence).